A single sample gave rise to the 30 T cell receptor beta chains below, sequenced in a study of T cell responses to AZD1222 COVID-19 vaccine. Sequenced by immunoSEQ multiplex PCR; TCRdb stores in-frame clones only, minus some. The sample lists 70,000 to 90,000 clones, around 90% occurring once. The sample was peripheral blood, taken 28 days after the second AZD1222 dose. The receptors originated from an adult who received the AZD1222 COVID-19 vaccine.

In this sample, this clone turned up a few times. The V call is TRBV10-1, the J call TRBJ2-1; 10 bases line up with TRBD1. The CDR3 runs 15 residues. From germline, CDR1 is WNHNN and CDR2 SYGVQD (reference sequence). V dropped 6 bases and J dropped 2; count of bases not matched to a gene: 4. The CDR3 spells CASSADRGPYNEQFF. CDR3 nucleotide sequence: TGCGCCAGCAGCGCAGACAGGGGGCCCTACAATGAGCAGTTCTTC.

CDR3 in amino acids: CASKRGEGTEAFF. In DNA form, the CDR3 reads TGTGCCAGCAAAAGGGGTGAAGGCACTGAAGCTTTCTTT. The chain couples TRBV6-5 to TRBJ1-1, with a tentative D call TRBD1 (5 bases). With 7 bases removed from V and 4 bases from J, the gap between germline ends came to 13 bases. The CDR3 loop spans 13 amino acids. CDR1 and CDR2 (germline): MNHEY, SVGAGI.

The chain couples TRBV7-2 to TRBJ1-5; a possible D gene is TRBD1 (6 bases). The CDR3 contains 17 residues. V was trimmed by 1 base and J by 2 bases, leaving 15 bases between them. Germline values: CDR1 SGHTA, CDR2 FQGNSA. In DNA form, the CDR3 reads TGTGCCAGCAGCTTAGGGGTGGCGGCAGGGGGCAATCAGCCCCAGCATTTT. It encodes CASSLGVAAGGNQPQHF.

This clone was observed a single time. The J gene is TRBJ1-2, the V gene TRBV2; no reliable D call. Germline-derived CDR1 and CDR2 are SNHLY and FYNNEI. Deletions cut 5 bases from V and 3 bases from J, with 10 bases between. The CDR3 contains 13 residues. CDR3: CASSRRVDYGYTF. For the CDR3, the DNA is TGTGCCAGCAGTCGTAGGGTTGACTATGGCTACACCTTC.

V and J are TRBV5-4 and TRBJ2-5; 8 bases line up with TRBD2. V shed 1 base and J 2 bases; nucleotides not matched to a gene: 7. Germline assignment: CDR1 SGHNT and CDR2 YYREEE (reference sequence). This CDR3 contains 16 residues. The CDR3 here is CASSLYGGVKQETQYF. The CDR3 bases are TGTGCCAGCAGCTTGTACGGGGGGGTAAAACAAGAGACCCAGTACTTC.

This clone has only a few counts. V gene TRBV12-5 combines with J gene TRBJ1-1; D is unclear. This CDR3 is 13 amino acids long. Trimming took off 6 bases at V and 0 bases at J, with 8 bases between the two ends. The V gene's germline CDR1 is LGHNT and CDR2 FRNRAP. The CDR3 region is CASGQGMNTEAFF. CDR3 coding DNA: TGTGCTAGTGGCCAAGGAATGAACACTGAAGCTTTCTTT.

The V and J genes are TRBV15 and TRBJ1-2; 8 bases match TRBD1. The length of the CDR3 is 14 residues. With 6 bases clipped from V and 7 bases from J, the junction kept 10 bases outside the gene matches. Germline V gene sequence: CDR1 LNHNV, CDR2 YYDKDF (reference sequence). DNA for the CDR3: TGTGCCACCAGTCGCACCAGGGGGCTGAGTGGCTACACCTTC. Residues: CATSRTRGLSGYTF.

J is TRBJ1-4 and V is TRBV30, with D unresolved. Trimming removed 4 bases at V and 7 bases at J, with 19 bases between. The CDR3 length is 15 residues. Germline V gene lookup returns CDR1 GTSNPN and CDR2 SVGIG (reference sequence). CDR3 nucleotides: TGTGCCTGGACCCTTAACGTCGACTGGGGTGAAAAACTGTTTTTT. Its translation is CAWTLNVDWGEKLFF.

The J gene is TRBJ1-5, the V gene TRBV5-5, with D possibly being TRBD1 (5 bases). Looked up from germline, CDR1 is SGHKS and CDR2 is YYEKEE (reference sequence). Trimming cost V 2 bases and J 0 bases, with 9 bases left between them. The CDR3 is 15 amino acids. The CDR3 is CASSLSGHSNQPQHF. The CDR3 DNA reads TGTGCCAGCAGCTTATCAGGGCATAGCAATCAGCCCCAGCATTTT.

The table lists this clone with a few counts. V usage is TRBV3-1 (or the pseudogene TRBV3-2) and J usage is TRBJ1-2; 7 bases agree with TRBD1. The CDR3 runs 13 residues. Germline V CDR1 and CDR2: LGHDT, YNNKEL (reference sequence). Trimming removed 4 bases from V and 4 bases from J; junction bases left unmatched: 3. The CDR3 DNA is TGTGCCAGCAGCCTCTGGGACAGCTATGGCTACACCTTC. Amino acids: CASSLWDSYGYTF.

Only one count was recorded for this clone. The rearrangement links TRBV6-2 or TRBV6-3 to TRBJ2-5; D unresolved. This CDR3 comprises 13 residues. V dropped 2 bases and J dropped 5 bases, with 9 bases sitting between them. Looked up from germline, CDR1 is MNHEY and CDR2 is SVGEGT. CDR3 nucleotides: TGTGCCAGCAGTTACGGCCCGAGGGAGACCCAGTACTTC. Translation gives CASSYGPRETQYF.

V gene TRBV7-8 combines with J gene TRBJ2-1; D not resolved. Trimming left V 5 bases short and J 3 bases short, with 5 bases between. The CDR3 spans 12 residues. The germline V gene encodes CDR1 SGHVS and CDR2 FQNEAQ. As DNA, the CDR3 is TGTGCCAGCAGCCCCCTCTACAATGAGCAGTTCTTC. It yields the protein CASSPLYNEQFF. Full variable domain (rest looked up from reference TRBV7-8 and TRBJ2-1): GAGVSQSPRYKVAKRGQDVALRCDPISGHVSLFWYQQALGQGPEFLTYFQNEAQLDKSGLPSDRFFAERPEGSVSTLKIQRTQQEDSAVYLCASSPLYNEQFFGPGTRLTVL.

The genes are TRBV4-2 and TRBJ1-1; 8 positions match TRBD1. The CDR3 is 16 residues long. In germline, CDR1 is LGHNA, CDR2 YNFKEQ. Losses at the gene ends were 3 bases for V and 5 bases for J; bases not matched to a gene: 11. CDR3 amino acids: CASSHEGQDSGTEAFF. CDR3 nucleotides: TGTGCCAGCAGCCATGAGGGACAGGACTCTGGGACTGAAGCTTTCTTT.

The genes are TRBV3-1 (or the pseudogene TRBV3-2) and TRBJ2-5; 7 bases match TRBD1. The germline CDR1 and CDR2 sequences are LGHDT and YNNKEL (reference sequence). The CDR3 has 17 amino acids. The V and J ends lost 3 bases and 0 bases, in that order; junction bases with no gene match: 10. The CDR3 DNA reads as TGTGCCAGCAGCCAGGGGAAGGGGGCTCAGTACCAAGAGACCCAGTACTTC. Translating gives CASSQGKGAQYQETQYF.

V gene TRBV3-1 (or the pseudogene TRBV3-2) combines with J gene TRBJ1-2, with D perhaps matching TRBD1 (6 bases). CDR3 size: 14 residues. Germline CDR1 is LGHDT and CDR2 is YNNKEL (reference sequence). V shed 0 bases and J shed 8 bases, with 13 bases lying between them. The DNA for the CDR3 is TGTGCCAGCAGCCAAGATGCAGGGGCCCGGGGCTACACCTTC. It is translated as CASSQDAGARGYTF.

This chain joins TRBV18 and TRBJ2-7, with 7 bases that match TRBD1. V was pared by 4 bases and J by 4 bases, with 7 bases of the junction left unmatched. This CDR3 spans 14 amino acids. Germline CDR1 KGHSH, CDR2 LQKENI. The CDR3 DNA reads as TGTGCCAGCTCACAGAGACAGGGAAATTACGAGCAGTACTTC. Its translation: CASSQRQGNYEQYF.

This chain links TRBV5-1 with TRBJ2-2, with D perhaps assigned TRBD1 or TRBD2 (5 bases each). Deletions cut 2 bases from V and 6 bases from J, with 20 bases between. Germline V gives CDR1 SGHRS, CDR2 YFSETQ. The CDR3 is 17 residues long. The CDR3 DNA sequence: TGCGCCAGCAGCTTTTGGTCTGGGGCCGGGGTCGCCGGGGAGCTGTTTTTT. It specifies CASSFWSGAGVAGELFF. The complete variable domain, with remaining parts taken from reference TRBV5-1 and TRBJ2-2, reads KAGVTQTPRYLIKTRGQQVTLSCSPISGHRSVSWYQQTPGQGLQFLFEYFSETQRNKGNFPGRFSGRQFSNSRSEMNVSTLELGDSALYLCASSFWSGAGVAGELFFGEGSRLTVL.

The chain uses TRBV19 and TRBJ1-1; 7 bases line up with TRBD1. J gave up 10 bases and V 5 bases, and 7 bases lay outside the gene matches. The CDR3 runs to 12 residues. The germline V gene encodes CDR1 LNHDA and CDR2 SQIVND (reference sequence). The CDR3: CASSADRRVAFF. CDR3 in DNA: TGTGCCAGTAGTGCGGACAGGAGAGTAGCTTTCTTT.

This chain links TRBV3-1 (or the pseudogene TRBV3-2) with TRBJ1-5; D not resolved. The CDR3 length is 14 residues. From germline, CDR1 is LGHDT and CDR2 YNNKEL (reference sequence). Trimming stripped 4 bases from V and 4 bases from J, with 11 bases between. CDR3 DNA sequence: TGTGCCAGCAGCCGCGACGGAGGGAATCAGCCCCAGCATTTT. Protein product: CASSRDGGNQPQHF.

This sequence joins TRBV30 and TRBJ1-2; perhaps TRBD1 as D (5 bases). Trimming shortened V by 0 bases and J by 5 bases, and 13 bases separated the two germline ends. Germline CDR1 is GTSNPN and CDR2 is SVGIG (reference sequence). The CDR3 contains 14 residues. Here the CDR3 reads CAWSVLGLGYGYTF. CDR3 nucleotides: TGTGCCTGGAGTGTCCTGGGGCTCGGGTATGGCTACACCTTC.

This clone has only a few counts. This rearrangement joins TRBV12-5 to TRBJ1-4, with 8 bases identical to TRBD1. The length of the CDR3 is 18 residues. The ends lost 1 base at V and 0 bases at J; junction bases unmatched: 7. Germline V gene data show CDR1 as LGHNT and CDR2 as FRNRAP. CDR3 in amino acids: CASGLADREAATNEKLFF. In DNA form, the CDR3 reads TGTGCTAGTGGTTTGGCGGACAGGGAGGCTGCAACTAATGAAAAACTGTTTTTT.

The chain combines TRBV11-2 with TRBJ1-6; a weak D match, TRBD1 (5 bases). The germline CDR1 and CDR2 sequences are SGHAT and FQNNGV. This CDR3 is 16 amino acids long. Trimming shortened V by 3 bases and J by 7 bases, and 16 bases separated the two germline ends. The CDR3: CASSFSGTQGNSPLHF. CDR3 sequence (DNA): TGTGCCAGCAGCTTTTCAGGGACTCAAGGGAATTCACCCCTCCACTTT.

This chain links TRBV3-1 (or the pseudogene TRBV3-2) with TRBJ1-1, with D maybe TRBD1 (6 bases). Germline V gene data show CDR1 as LGHDT and CDR2 as YNNKEL (reference sequence). This CDR3 has 18 amino acids. V dropped 0 bases and J dropped 4 bases, with 21 bases sitting between them. The CDR3, as DNA: TGTGCCAGCAGCCAAGATACAGTCGGGGGGCGCGGGGGCACTGAAGCTTTCTTT. Its protein product is CASSQDTVGGRGGTEAFF.

A single count supports this clone. The CDR3 spells CASKGISHTDTQYF. CDR3 DNA sequence: TGTGCCAGCAAGGGAATTAGTCACACAGATACGCAGTATTTT. The chain links TRBV6-5 to TRBJ2-3; D is ambiguous. The CDR3 has 14 residues. CDR1 and CDR2 (germline): MNHEY, SVGAGI. Trimming left V 7 bases short and J 2 bases short, with 13 bases between.

The chain uses TRBV5-8 and TRBJ1-2; 9 bases agree with TRBD1. CDR1 is SGHTS, CDR2 YDEGEE, per germline. J lost 4 bases, V lost 4 bases, and 8 bases had no gene match. The CDR3 sequence is 15 residues long. CDR3 sequence: CASSPWDRASYGYTF. The CDR3 bases are TGTGCCAGCAGCCCATGGGACAGGGCTTCCTATGGCTACACCTTC. The entire variable domain, with the rest obtained from reference TRBV5-8 and TRBJ1-2, is as follows: EAGVTQSPTHLIKTRGQQATLRCSPISGHTSVYWYQQALGLGLQFLLWYDEGEERNRGNFPPRFSGRQFPNYSSELNVNALELEDSALYLCASSPWDRASYGYTFGSGTRLTVV.

J is TRBJ1-1 and V is TRBV28; TRBD1 matches at 7 bases. V was pared by 7 bases and J by 6 bases, with 8 bases of the junction left unmatched. Germline V gene data show CDR1 as MDHEN and CDR2 as SYDVKM. The CDR3 length is 13 residues. CDR3 in DNA: TGTGCCAGCAAACCGACAGGGAATGCTGAAGCTTTCTTT. This codes for CASKPTGNAEAFF. The full variable domain, its missing parts supplied by reference TRBV28 and TRBJ1-1, is DVKVTQSSRYLVKRTGEKVFLECVQDMDHENMFWYRQDPGLGLRLIYFSYDVKMKEKGDIPEGYSVSREKKERFSLILESASTNQTSMYLCASKPTGNAEAFFGQGTRLTVV.

The rearrangement uses TRBV7-9 and TRBJ1-4, with 7 bases identical to TRBD1. V was clipped by 5 bases and J by 7 bases; unmatched bases: 10. This CDR3 spans 15 amino acids. Germline-derived CDR1 and CDR2 are SEHNR and FQNEAQ (reference sequence). DNA of the CDR3: TGTGCCAGCAGCGGGGTACAGGGGATAGGTGAAAAACTGTTTTTT. It encodes CASSGVQGIGEKLFF. The variable domain in full, completed from reference TRBV7-9 and TRBJ1-4, reads DTGVSQNPRHKITKRGQNVTFRCDPISEHNRLYWYRQTLGQGPEFLTYFQNEAQLEKSRLLSDRFSAERPKGSFSTLEIQRTEQGDSAMYLCASSGVQGIGEKLFFGSGTQLSVL.

J is TRBJ1-6 and V is TRBV7-3; D might be TRBD1 (5 bases). Trimming shortened V by 4 bases and J by 9 bases, and 10 bases separated the two germline ends. The germline gives CDR1 SGHTA, CDR2 FQGTGA. This CDR3 spans 13 amino acids. The CDR3 coding sequence is TGTGCCAGCAGCTACGGGACGGCTTCACCCCTCCACTTT. This gives the protein CASSYGTASPLHF.

The chain has TRBV5-1 and TRBJ1-2; D gene uncertain. V was pared by 3 bases and J by 8 bases, with 17 bases between. There are 14 residues in the CDR3. CDR1 and CDR2 (germline): SGHRS, YFSETQ. The CDR3 DNA reads TGCGCCAGCAGCTCGATGTCGTCCTCCCCGGGCTACACCTTC. Its protein product is CASSSMSSSPGYTF.

V and J are TRBV5-6 and TRBJ1-1, with D hard to call. CDR3 size: 17 residues. Germline CDR1 reads SGHDT; CDR2 reads YYEEEE. The germline V and J ends were trimmed by 1 base and 1 base, with 17 bases remaining between them. This CDR3 reads CASSLRRFSRWNTEAFF. CDR3 in DNA: TGTGCCAGCAGCTTGAGGCGGTTCTCCCGATGGAACACTGAAGCTTTCTTT.